The present T cell receptor beta chain was sequenced within a study of early T cells in non-severe SARS-CoV-2 infection. CDR1 and CDR2 (germline): LGHDT, YNNKEL (reference sequence). V was cut by 0 bases and J by 1 base, with 12 bases left in between. The CDR3 runs to 16 residues. TCRdb re-derived calls from the 5' RACE reads in MiXCR, one entry per CDR3 protein. The profile shows 75,000 or so distinct CDR3 sequences, more than 13% of them singletons. The chain is built from TRBV3-1 and TRBJ1-1; D remains unclear. The sample comprised whole blood. The origin of this receptor is an adult who was a healthcare worker with PCR-confirmed SARS-CoV-2 infection or an uninfected control (not recorded which). CDR3 region: CASSQERKRPNTEAFF. The CDR3 coding sequence is TGTGCCAGCAGCCAAGAGAGGAAACGGCCGAACACTGAAGCTTTCTTT.